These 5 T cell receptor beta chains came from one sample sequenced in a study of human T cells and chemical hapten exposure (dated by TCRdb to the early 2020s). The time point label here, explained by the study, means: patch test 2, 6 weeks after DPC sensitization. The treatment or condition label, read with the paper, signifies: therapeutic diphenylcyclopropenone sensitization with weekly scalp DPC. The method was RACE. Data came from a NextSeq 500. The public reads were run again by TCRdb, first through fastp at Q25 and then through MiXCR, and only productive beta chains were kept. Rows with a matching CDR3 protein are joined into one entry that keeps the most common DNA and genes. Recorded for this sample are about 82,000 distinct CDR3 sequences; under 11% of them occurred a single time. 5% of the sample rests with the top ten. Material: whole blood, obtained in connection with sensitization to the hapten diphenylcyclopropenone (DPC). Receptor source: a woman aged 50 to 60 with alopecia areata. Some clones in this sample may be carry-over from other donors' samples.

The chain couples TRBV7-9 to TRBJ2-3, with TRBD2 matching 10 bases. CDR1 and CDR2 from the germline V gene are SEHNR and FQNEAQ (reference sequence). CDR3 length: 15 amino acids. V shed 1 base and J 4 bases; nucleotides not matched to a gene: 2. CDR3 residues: CASSLDLAGADTQYF. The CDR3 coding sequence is TGTGCCAGCAGCTTAGATCTAGCGGGAGCAGATACGCAGTATTTT. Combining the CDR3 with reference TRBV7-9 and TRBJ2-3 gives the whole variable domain DTGVSQNPRHKITKRGQNVTFRCDPISEHNRLYWYRQTLGQGPEFLTYFQNEAQLEKSRLLSDRFSAERPKGSFSTLEIQRTEQGDSAMYLCASSLDLAGADTQYFGPGTRLTVL.

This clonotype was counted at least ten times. CDR3 sequence (DNA): TGTGCCAGCAGCTTAGGGACCTATAATTCACCCCTCCACTTT. Its protein product is CASSLGTYNSPLHF. V and J are TRBV7-6 and TRBJ1-6; D is undetermined. Germline V gives CDR1 SGHVS, CDR2 FNYEAQ. This CDR3 spans 14 amino acids. Trimming stripped 1 base from V and 2 bases from J, with 3 bases between.

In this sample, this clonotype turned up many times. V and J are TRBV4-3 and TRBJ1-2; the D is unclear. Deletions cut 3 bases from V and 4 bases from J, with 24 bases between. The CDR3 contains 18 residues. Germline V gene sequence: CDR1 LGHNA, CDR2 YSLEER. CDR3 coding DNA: TGCGCCAGCAGCCAGTCCAGCGGGTCCCTGACGGGCGTCTATGGCTACACCTTC. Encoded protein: CASSQSSGSLTGVYGYTF.

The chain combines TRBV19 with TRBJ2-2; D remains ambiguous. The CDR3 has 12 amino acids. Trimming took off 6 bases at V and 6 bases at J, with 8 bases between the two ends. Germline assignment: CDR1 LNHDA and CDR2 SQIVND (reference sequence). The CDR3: CASRTLPGELFF. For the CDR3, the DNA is TGTGCCAGTAGGACATTGCCCGGGGAGCTGTTTTTT.

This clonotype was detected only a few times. The CDR3 bases are TGTGCCAGCAGCTCTACAGGAGCCCTGTACGAGCAGTACTTC. Amino acid sequence: CASSSTGALYEQYF. This rearrangement joins TRBV13 to TRBJ2-7; possible D gene TRBD1, 5 bases. V lost 4 bases to trimming and J lost 4 bases, with 14 bases between them. Germline V CDR1 and CDR2: PRHDT, FYEKMQ (reference sequence). The CDR3 sequence is 14 residues long.